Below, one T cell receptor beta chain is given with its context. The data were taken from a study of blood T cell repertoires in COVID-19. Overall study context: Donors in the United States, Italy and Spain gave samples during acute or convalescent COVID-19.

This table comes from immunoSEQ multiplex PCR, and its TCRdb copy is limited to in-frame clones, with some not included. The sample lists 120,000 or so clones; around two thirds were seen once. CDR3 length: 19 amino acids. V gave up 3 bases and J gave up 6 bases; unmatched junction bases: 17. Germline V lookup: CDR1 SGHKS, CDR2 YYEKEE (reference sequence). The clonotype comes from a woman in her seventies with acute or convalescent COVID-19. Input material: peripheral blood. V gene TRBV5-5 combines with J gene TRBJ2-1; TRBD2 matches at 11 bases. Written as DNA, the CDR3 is TGTGCCAGCAGCTACCGACTAGCGGGAAGAGGGAGGGGAGGCAATGAGCAGTTCTTC. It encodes CASSYRLAGRGRGGNEQFF.